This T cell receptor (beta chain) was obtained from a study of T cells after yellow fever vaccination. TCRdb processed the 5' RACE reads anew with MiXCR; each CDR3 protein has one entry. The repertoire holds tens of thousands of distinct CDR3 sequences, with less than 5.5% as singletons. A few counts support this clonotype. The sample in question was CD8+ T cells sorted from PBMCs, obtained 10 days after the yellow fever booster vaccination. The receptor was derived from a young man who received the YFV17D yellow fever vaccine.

The CDR3 protein is CASSPPGRDPYEQYF. CDR3 nucleotides: TGTGCCAGCAGCCCCCCGGGGAGAGACCCCTACGAGCAGTACTTC. The chain combines TRBV13 with TRBJ2-7; possibly TRBD2 for D (5 bases). Germline CDR1 PRHDT, CDR2 FYEKMQ (reference sequence). This CDR3 contains 15 residues. V lost 5 bases, J lost 2 bases, and 16 bases lay in between.